This is a list of T cell receptor beta chains from one sample in a study of blood T cell repertoires in COVID-19. TCRdb's copy holds only in-frame clones and misses some; the assay was immunoSEQ multiplex PCR. The sample includes 140,000 to 150,000 clones, roughly 76% of them seen just once. Specimen: peripheral blood. The source is a human donor with acute or convalescent COVID-19. The donor label of this sample is uncertain. Both conserved end residues are part of each CDR3. The D gene is left open where the match is weak. Some rows have no size entry. The others give once, few or many, or a class for an expanded clone.

d_gene	abundance	v_gene	j_gene	CDR3nt	CDR3aa
TRBD1	.	TRBV3-1/TRBV3-2	TRBJ1-1	TGTGCCAGCAGCCATGATACAGGGGGGGCGGAAGCTTTCTTT	CASSHDTGGAEAFF
TRBD1	.	TRBV14	TRBJ2-7	TGTGCCAGCAGCCAGGTTCCGGGACAGGGGGGACACGAGCAGTACTTC	CASSQVPGQGGHEQYF
.	.	TRBV4-1	TRBJ2-5	TGCGCCAGCAGCCAAGGGAGTGGAGTCCAAGAGACCCAGTACTTC	CASSQGSGVQETQYF
TRBD2	.	TRBV27	TRBJ2-1	TGTGCCAGCAGTTCCCGCGGGGGAGCATGGAATGAGCAGTTCTTC	CASSSRGGAWNEQFF
TRBD2	few	TRBV7-9	TRBJ2-5	TGTGCCAGCAGCTTACAATTAGCGGGGGGGCCCGGGGAGACCCAGTACTTC	CASSLQLAGGPGETQYF
.	.	TRBV3-1/TRBV3-2	TRBJ2-4	TGTGCCAGCAGCCCACAGGCTCCGTTAGCCAAAAACATTCAGTACTTC	CASSPQAPLAKNIQYF
.	once	TRBV7-9	TRBJ2-5	TGTGCCAGCAGCCCACCTCAAAAGGGGGTTGTAGAGACCCAGTACTTC	CASSPPQKGVVETQYF
TRBD1	.	TRBV30	TRBJ1-3	TGTGCCTGGAGTGTGGGACAGGGGATTGGAAACACCATATATTTT	CAWSVGQGIGNTIYF
.	.	TRBV5-8	TRBJ2-2	TGTGCCAGCAGCAATCAACCCGGACTTAGCGGGGAGCTGTTTTTT	CASSNQPGLSGELFF
.	.	TRBV4-1	TRBJ2-5	TGCGCCAGCAGCCAAGTGGGGGCCCACGAGACCCAGTACTTC	CASSQVGAHETQYF
.	.	TRBV18	TRBJ2-7	TGTGCCAGCTCAACTCCGGAGGTGGAAGGTCACTACGAGCAGTACTTC	CASSTPEVEGHYEQYF
TRBD1	few	TRBV7-8	TRBJ1-3	TGTGCCAGCAGCCTTGCCACCCGGACAGGGTTCTCTGGAAACACCATATATTTT	CASSLATRTGFSGNTIYF
TRBD2	.	TRBV9	TRBJ2-2	TGTGCCAGCACCCAGGGACTAGCGGGGGCCTTGAACACCGGGGAGCTGTTTTTT	CASTQGLAGALNTGELFF
TRBD1	few	TRBV4-1	TRBJ1-2	TGCGCCAGCAGCCAAGTTGTCCCGGGACAGGGGTATGGCTATGGCTACACCTTC	CASSQVVPGQGYGYGYTF
TRBD1	.	TRBV18	TRBJ1-1	TGTGCCAGCTCACCCCTGGGACAGGGGACAATTGAAGCTTTCTTT	CASSPLGQGTIEAFF
.	.	TRBV27	TRBJ2-1	TGTGCCAGCAGAAAAGGGGGTGCGGGTAATGAGCAGTTCTTC	CASRKGGAGNEQFF
.	once	TRBV6-6	TRBJ2-3	TGTGCCAGCAAACTACACGAAGGGGGGGGCACAGATACGCAGTATTTT	CASKLHEGGGTDTQYF
.	.	TRBV2	TRBJ1-3	TGTGCCAGCAAGGCCTCTGCGGGGGGAAACACCATATATTTT	CASKASAGGNTIYF
.	.	TRBV30	TRBJ1-6	TGTGCCTGGAGCCGGGACTATAATTCACCCCTCCACTTT	CAWSRDYNSPLHF
.	once	TRBV30	TRBJ1-2	TGTGCCTGGAGTGTAGGAACAGGCGATGGCTACACCTTC	CAWSVGTGDGYTF
.	.	TRBV27	TRBJ2-7	TGTGCCAGCCGCCCCATTGGGGGCCCCTACGAGCAGTACTTC	CASRPIGGPYEQYF
TRBD2	.	TRBV3-1/TRBV3-2	TRBJ2-3	TGTGCCAGCAGCCGTGCCAGGGCGGGGGGGATAGCAGATACGCAGTATTTT	CASSRARAGGIADTQYF
TRBD1	once	TRBV11-2	TRBJ1-6	TGTGCCAGCAGCTTGGCCCGGGACAGGGGTTCACCCCTCCACTTT	CASSLARDRGSPLHF
TRBD1	.	TRBV24-1	TRBJ1-5	TGTGCCACCAGTGAGGGACAGGGGAATCAGCCCCAGCATTTT	CATSEGQGNQPQHF